This TCR beta chain was found in a study of cytomegalovirus exposure and HLA in healthy donors. Germline V gene data show CDR1 as LNHNV and CDR2 as YYDKDF (reference sequence). The CDR3 contains 16 residues. The junction had 8 bases not matched to a gene; V was cut back by 3 bases and J by 0 bases. The PCR had 60 Vbeta and 13 Jbeta primers. Libraries were prepared by immunoSEQ multiplex PCR; TCRdb keeps only in-frame clonotypes and omits some of them. The sample shows about 67,000 clones, roughly nine tenths of them seen only once. This clonotype originated in a woman in her twenties or thirties in good health and CMV-seropositive. The V gene is TRBV15, the J gene TRBJ2-7, with 7 bases lining up with TRBD2. Sample: PBMCs. CDR3 sequence: CATSSPGLTNSYEQYF. CDR3 in DNA: TGTGCCACCAGCAGTCCGGGACTAACTAACTCCTACGAGCAGTACTTC.